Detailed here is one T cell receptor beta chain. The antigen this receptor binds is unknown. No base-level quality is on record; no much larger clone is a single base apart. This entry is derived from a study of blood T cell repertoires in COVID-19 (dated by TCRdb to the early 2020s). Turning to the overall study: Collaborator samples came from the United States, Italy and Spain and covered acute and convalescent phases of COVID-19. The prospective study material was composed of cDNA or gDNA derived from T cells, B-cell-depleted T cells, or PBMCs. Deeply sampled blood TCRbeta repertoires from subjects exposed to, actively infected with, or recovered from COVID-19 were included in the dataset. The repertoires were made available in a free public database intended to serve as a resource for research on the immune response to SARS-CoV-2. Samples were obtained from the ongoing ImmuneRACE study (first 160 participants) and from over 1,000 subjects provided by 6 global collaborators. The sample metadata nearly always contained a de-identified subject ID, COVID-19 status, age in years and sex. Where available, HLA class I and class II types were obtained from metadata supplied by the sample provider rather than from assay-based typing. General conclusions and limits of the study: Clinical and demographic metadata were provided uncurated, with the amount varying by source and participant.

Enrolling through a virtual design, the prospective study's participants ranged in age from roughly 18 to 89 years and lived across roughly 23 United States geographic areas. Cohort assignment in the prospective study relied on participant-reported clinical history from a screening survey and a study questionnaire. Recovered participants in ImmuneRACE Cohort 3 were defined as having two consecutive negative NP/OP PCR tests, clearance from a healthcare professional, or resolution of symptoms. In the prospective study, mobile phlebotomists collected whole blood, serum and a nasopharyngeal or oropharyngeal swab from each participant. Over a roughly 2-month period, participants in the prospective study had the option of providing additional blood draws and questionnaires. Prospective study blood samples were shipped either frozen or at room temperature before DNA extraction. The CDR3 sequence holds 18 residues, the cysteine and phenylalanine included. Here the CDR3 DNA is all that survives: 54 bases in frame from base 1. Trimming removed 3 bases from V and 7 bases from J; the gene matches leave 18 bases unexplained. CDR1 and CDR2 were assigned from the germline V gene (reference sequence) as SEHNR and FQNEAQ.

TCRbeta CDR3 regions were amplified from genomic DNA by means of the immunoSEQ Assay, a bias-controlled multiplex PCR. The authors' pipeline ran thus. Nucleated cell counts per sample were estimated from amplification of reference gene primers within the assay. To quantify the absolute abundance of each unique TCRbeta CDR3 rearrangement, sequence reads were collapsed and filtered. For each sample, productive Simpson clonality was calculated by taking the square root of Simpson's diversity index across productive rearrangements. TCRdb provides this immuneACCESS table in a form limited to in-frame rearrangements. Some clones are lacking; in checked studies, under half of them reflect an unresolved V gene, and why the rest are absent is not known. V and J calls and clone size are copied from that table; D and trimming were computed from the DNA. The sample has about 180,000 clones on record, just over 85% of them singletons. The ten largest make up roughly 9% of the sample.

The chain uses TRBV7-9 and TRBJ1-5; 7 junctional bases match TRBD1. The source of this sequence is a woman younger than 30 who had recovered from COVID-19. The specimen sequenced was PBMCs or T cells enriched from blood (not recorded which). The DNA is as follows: TGTGCCAGCAGCTTTGACAGGGCTCCACAGGCTAGAGGACAGCCCCAGCATTTT. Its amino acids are CASSFDRAPQARGQPQHF.